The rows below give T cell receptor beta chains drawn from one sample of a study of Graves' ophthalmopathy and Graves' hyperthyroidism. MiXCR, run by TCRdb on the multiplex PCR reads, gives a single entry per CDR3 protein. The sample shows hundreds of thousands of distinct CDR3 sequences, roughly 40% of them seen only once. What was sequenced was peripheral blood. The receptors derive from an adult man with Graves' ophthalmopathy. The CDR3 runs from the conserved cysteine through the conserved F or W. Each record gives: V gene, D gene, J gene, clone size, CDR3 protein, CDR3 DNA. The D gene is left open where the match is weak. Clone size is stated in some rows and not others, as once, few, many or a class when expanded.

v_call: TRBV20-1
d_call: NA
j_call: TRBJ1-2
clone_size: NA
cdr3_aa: CSARDHGANYGYTF
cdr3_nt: TGCAGTGCTAGAGATCACGGGGCTAACTATGGCTACACCTTC

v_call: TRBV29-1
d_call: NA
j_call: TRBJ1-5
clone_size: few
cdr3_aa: CSVVSGANQPQHF
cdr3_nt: TGCAGCGTTGTTTCCGGAGCCAATCAGCCCCAGCATTTT

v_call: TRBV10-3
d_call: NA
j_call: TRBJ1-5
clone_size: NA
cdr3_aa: CAITSGQNQPQHF
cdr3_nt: TGTGCCATCACTTCAGGGCAAAATCAGCCCCAGCATTTT

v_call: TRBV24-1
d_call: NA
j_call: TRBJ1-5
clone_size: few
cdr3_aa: CASSGHRDQPQHF
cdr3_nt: TGTGCCAGCAGCGGTCACAGGGATCAGCCCCAGCATTTT

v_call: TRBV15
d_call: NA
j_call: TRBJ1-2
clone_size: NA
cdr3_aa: CATSSVGAGPRYGYTF
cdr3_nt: TGTGCCACCAGCAGCGTAGGGGCAGGGCCTCGCTATGGCTACACCTTC

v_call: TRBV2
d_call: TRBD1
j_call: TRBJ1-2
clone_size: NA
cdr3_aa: CASRDRPEGGYTF
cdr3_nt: TGTGCCAGCAGGGACAGGCCAGAGGGGGGCTACACCTTC

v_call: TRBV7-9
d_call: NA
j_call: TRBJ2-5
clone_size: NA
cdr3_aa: CASSPTGQRKTQYF
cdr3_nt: TGTGCCAGCAGCCCTACAGGTCAGAGGAAGACCCAGTACTTC

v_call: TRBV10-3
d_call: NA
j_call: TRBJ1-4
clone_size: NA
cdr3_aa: CAISDSAEGEKLFF
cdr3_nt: TGTGCCATCAGTGATTCGGCTGAAGGTGAAAAACTGTTTTTT

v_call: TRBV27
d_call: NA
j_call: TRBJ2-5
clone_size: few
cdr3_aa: CATNGGNEETQYF
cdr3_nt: TGTGCCACCAATGGGGGGAATGAAGAGACCCAGTACTTC

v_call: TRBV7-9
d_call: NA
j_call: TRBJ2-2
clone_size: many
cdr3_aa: CASSFRATGELFF
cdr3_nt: TGTGCCAGCAGCTTTAGGGCCACCGGGGAGCTGTTTTTT

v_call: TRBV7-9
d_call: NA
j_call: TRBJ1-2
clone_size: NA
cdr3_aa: CASSSSTHYREF
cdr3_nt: TGTGCCAGCAGCTCTAGTACGCACTACAGGGAATTC

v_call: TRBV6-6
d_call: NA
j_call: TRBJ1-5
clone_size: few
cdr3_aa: CASSYSSGRGNQPQHF
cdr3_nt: TGTGCCAGCAGTTACTCGAGCGGGAGGGGCAATCAGCCCCAGCATTTT

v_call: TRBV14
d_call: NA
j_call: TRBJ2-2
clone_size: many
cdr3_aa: CASSHVGRRTGELFF
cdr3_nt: TGTGCCAGCAGTCACGTGGGGCGCCGCACCGGGGAGCTGTTTTTT

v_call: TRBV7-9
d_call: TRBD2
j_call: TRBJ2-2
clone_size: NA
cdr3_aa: CASRVTSGKGELFF
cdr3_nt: TGTGCCAGCAGAGTGACTAGCGGGAAGGGGGAGCTGTTTTTT

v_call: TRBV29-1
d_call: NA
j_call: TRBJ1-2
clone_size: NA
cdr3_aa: CSVGTSRRSQYYGYTF
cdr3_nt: TGCAGCGTTGGGACGAGTCGCCGGTCCCAGTACTATGGCTACACCTTC

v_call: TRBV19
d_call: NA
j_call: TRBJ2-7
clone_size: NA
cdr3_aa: CASSEARAAYEQYF
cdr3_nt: TGTGCCAGTAGTGAAGCTAGGGCTGCCTACGAGCAGTACTTC

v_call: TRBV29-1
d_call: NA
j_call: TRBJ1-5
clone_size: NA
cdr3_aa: CSGTGTGGGQPQHF
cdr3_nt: TGCAGCGGGACCGGGACCGGGGGCGGTCAGCCCCAGCATTTT

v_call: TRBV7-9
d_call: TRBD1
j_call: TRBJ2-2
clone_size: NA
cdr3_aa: CASSPRFRRGHTGELFF
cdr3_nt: TGTGCCAGCAGCCCCCGGTTTCGCAGGGGGCACACCGGGGAGCTGTTTTTT

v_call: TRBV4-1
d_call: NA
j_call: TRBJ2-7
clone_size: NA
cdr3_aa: CASSQAPRGRRVQYF
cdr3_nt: TGCGCCAGCAGCCAAGCTCCCAGGGGGAGGCGCGTGCAGTACTTC

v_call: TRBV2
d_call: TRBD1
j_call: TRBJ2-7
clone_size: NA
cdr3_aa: CASSYGQGRNEQYF
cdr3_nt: TGTGCCAGCAGTTACGGACAGGGGAGGAACGAGCAGTACTTC

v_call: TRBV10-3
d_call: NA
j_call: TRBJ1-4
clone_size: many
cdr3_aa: CAIAPRENEKLFF
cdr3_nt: TGTGCCATCGCCCCGCGGGAAAATGAAAAACTGTTTTTT

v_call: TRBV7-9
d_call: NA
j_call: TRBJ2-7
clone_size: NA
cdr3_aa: CASSLIRGYEQYF
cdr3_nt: TGTGCCAGCAGTTTAATCAGGGGCTACGAGCAGTACTTC

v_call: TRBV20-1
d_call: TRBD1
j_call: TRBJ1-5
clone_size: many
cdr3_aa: CSARGHSNQPQHF
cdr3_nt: TGCAGTGCCAGGGGGCATAGCAATCAGCCCCAGCATTTT

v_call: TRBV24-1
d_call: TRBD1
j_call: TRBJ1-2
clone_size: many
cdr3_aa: CATSDRGQSYGYTF
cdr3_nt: TGTGCCACCAGTGATCGGGGACAGTCCTATGGCTACACCTTC

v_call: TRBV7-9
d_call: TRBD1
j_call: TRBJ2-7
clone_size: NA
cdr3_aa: CASSLGAGGPSVLDF
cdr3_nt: TGTGCCAGCAGCTTAGGGGCAGGGGGCCCTTCGGTTCTGGACTTC

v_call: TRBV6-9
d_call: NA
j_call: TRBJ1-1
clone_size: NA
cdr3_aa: CASSEMTPARIEAFF
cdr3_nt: TGTGCCAGCAGTGAAATGACACCGGCCAGGATTGAAGCTTTCTTT

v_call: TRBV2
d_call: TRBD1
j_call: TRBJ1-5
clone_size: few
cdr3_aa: CASSYTTGTGGASNQPQHF
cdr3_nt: TGTGCCAGCAGTTATACGACCGGGACAGGGGGCGCCAGCAATCAGCCCCAGCATTTT

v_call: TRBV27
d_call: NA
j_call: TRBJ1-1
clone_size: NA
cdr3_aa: CASSLSQGSRAFF
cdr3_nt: TGTGCCAGCAGTTTATCGCAGGGGAGTCGAGCTTTCTTT

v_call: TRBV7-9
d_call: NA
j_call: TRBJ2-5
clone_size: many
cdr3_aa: CASSLGTLGTQYF
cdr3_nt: TGTGCCAGCAGCCTCGGGACTCTAGGGACCCAGTACTTC

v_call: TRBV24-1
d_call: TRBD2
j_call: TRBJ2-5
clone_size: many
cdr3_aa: CATSGSTSMSETQYF
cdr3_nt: TGTGCCACCAGTGGTTCGACTAGCATGTCGGAGACCCAGTACTTC

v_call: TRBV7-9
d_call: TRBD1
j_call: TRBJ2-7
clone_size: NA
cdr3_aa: CASSLRGRHEQYF
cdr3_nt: TGTGCCAGCAGCTTGAGGGGGCGCCACGAGCAGTACTTC

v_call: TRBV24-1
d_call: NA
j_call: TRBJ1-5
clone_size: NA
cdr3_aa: CATSDPGSRQPQHF
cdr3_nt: TGTGCCACCAGTGACCCAGGGTCACGACAGCCCCAGCATTTT

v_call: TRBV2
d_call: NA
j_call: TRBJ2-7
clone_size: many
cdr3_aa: CASREDTYEQYF
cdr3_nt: TGTGCCAGCAGGGAGGACACCTACGAGCAGTACTTC

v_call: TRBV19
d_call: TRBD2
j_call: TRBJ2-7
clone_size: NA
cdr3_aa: CASSGSGGYEQYF
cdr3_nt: TGTGCCAGTAGTGGAAGCGGGGGCTACGAGCAGTACTTC

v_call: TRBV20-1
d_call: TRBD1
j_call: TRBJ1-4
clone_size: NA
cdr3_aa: CSASSRTGSHPFNEKLFF
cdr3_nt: TGCAGTGCCAGCTCTAGGACAGGAAGCCATCCCTTTAATGAAAAACTGTTTTTT

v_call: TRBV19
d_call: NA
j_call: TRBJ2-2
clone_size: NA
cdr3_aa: CASSLAQVAITGELFF
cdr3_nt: TGTGCCAGTAGTCTCGCGCAGGTGGCGATCACCGGGGAGCTGTTTTTT

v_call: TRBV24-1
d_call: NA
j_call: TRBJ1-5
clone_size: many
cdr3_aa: CASSARGSNQPQHF
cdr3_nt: TGTGCCAGCAGTGCTCGGGGTAGCAATCAGCCCCAGCATTTT

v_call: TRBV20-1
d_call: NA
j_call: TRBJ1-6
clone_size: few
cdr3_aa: CSARLGSPLHF
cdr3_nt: TGCAGTGCTAGACTAGGTTCACCCCTCCACTTT

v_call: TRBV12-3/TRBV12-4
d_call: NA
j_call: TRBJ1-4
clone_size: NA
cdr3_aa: CASSLTGQGQGEKLFF
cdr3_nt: TGTGCCAGCAGTTTAACTGGGCAGGGGCAGGGTGAAAAACTGTTTTTT

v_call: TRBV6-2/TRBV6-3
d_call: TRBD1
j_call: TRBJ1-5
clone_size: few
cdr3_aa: CASSLQSQGRAQHF
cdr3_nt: TGTGCCAGCAGTCTCCAATCACAGGGGAGGGCCCAGCATTTT

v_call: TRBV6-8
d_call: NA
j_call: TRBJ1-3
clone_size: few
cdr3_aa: CASVGQGKFGNTIYF
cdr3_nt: TGTGCCAGCGTTGGTCAGGGCAAGTTCGGAAACACCATATATTTT

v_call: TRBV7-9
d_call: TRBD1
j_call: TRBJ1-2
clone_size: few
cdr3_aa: CASSPTHPQGAHGYTF
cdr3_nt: TGTGCCAGCAGCCCGACCCACCCACAGGGGGCGCATGGCTACACCTTC

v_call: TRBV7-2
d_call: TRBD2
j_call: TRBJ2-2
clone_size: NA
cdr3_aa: CASSLWLAGGTGELFF
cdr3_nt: TGTGCCAGCAGCTTATGGCTAGCGGGGGGGACCGGGGAGCTGTTTTTT

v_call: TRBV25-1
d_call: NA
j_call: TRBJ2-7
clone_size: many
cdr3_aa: CASSGGGQPYEQYF
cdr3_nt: TGTGCCAGCAGTGGGGGGGGACAGCCCTACGAGCAGTACTTC

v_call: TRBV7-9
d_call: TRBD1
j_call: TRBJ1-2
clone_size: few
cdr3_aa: CASSHRDRGYTF
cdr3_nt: TGTGCCAGCAGCCACAGGGACAGGGGCTACACCTTC

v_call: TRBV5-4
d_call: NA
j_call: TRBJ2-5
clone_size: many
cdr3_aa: CASSLPQAGETQYF
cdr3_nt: TGTGCCAGCAGCCTGCCCCAGGCGGGAGAGACCCAGTACTTC

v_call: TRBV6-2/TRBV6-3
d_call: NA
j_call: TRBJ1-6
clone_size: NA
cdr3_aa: CASSPTPTGNSPLHF
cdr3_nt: TGTGCCAGCAGTCCCACCCCGACAGGTAATTCACCCCTCCACTTT

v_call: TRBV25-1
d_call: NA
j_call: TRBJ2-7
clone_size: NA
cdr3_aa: CASSLGLARYASYEQYF
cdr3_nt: TGTGCCAGCAGTTTAGGGCTAGCGCGCTATGCCTCCTACGAGCAGTACTTC

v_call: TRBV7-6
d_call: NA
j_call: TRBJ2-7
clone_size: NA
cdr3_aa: CASTPDPTPPYEQYF
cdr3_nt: TGTGCCAGCACCCCAGACCCGACACCCCCCTACGAGCAGTACTTC

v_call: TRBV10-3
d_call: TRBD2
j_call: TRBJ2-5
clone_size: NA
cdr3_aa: CAISDIAGGQETQYF
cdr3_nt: TGTGCCATCAGTGATATAGCGGGGGGACAAGAGACCCAGTACTTC

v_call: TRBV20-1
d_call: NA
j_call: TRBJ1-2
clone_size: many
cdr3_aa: CSAKGLRNRVNGYTF
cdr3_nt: TGCAGTGCTAAGGGCCTCCGGAACAGGGTGAATGGCTACACCTTC

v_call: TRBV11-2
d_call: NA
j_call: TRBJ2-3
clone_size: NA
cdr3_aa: CASSLDLMTRTQYF
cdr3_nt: TGTGCCAGCAGCTTAGACTTGATGACGAGGACGCAGTATTTT

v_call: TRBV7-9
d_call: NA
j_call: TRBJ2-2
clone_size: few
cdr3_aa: CASSKLGTRSTGELFF
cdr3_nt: TGTGCCAGCAGCAAACTGGGGACTCGAAGTACCGGGGAGCTGTTTTTT

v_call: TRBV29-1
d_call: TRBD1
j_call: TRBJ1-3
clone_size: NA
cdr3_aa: CSVEDRGTGGTIYF
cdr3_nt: TGCAGCGTTGAAGATCGGGGGACAGGGGGCACCATATATTTT